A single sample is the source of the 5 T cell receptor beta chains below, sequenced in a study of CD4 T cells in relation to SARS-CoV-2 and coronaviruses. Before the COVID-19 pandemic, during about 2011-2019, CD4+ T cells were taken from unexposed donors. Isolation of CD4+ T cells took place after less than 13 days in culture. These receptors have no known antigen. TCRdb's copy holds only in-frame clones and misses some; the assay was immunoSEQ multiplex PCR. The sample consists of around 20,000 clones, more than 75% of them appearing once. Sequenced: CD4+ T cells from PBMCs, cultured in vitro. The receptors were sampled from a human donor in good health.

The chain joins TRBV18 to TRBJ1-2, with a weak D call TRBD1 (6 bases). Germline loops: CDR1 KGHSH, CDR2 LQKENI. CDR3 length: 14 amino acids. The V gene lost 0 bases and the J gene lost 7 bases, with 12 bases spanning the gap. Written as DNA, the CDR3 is TGTGCCAGCTCACCACCCCACAGGGTTTTTGGCTACACCTTC. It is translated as CASSPPHRVFGYTF. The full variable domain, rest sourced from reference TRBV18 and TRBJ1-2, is NAGVMQNPRHLVRRRGQEARLRCSPMKGHSHVYWYRQLPEEGLKFMVYLQKENIIDESGMPKERFSAEFPKEGPSILRIQQVVRGDSAAYFCASSPPHRVFGYTFGSGTRLTVV.

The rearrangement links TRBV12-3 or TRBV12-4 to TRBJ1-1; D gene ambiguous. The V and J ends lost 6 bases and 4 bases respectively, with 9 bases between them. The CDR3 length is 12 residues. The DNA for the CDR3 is TGTGCCAGCAGGGACGTGGGCACTGAAGCTTTCTTT. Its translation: CASRDVGTEAFF.

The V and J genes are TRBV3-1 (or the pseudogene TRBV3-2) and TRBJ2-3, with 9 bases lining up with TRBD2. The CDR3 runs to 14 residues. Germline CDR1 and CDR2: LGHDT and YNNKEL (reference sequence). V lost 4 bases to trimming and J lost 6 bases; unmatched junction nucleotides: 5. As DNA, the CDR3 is TGTGCCAGCAGCCGCGGCGGGGGGGTTGATACGCAGTATTTT. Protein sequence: CASSRGGGVDTQYF.

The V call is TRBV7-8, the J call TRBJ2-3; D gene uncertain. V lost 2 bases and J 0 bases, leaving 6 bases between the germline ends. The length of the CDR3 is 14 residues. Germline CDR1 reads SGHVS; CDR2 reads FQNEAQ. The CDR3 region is CASSLMDSTDTQYF. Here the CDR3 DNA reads TGTGCCAGCAGCTTAATGGACAGCACAGATACGCAGTATTTT.

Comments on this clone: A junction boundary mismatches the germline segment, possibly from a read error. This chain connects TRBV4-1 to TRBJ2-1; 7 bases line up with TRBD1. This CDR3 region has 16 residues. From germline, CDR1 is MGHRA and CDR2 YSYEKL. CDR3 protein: CASSEETGTVYNEQFF. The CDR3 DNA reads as TGCGCCAGCAGCGAAGAAACCGGGACAGTCTACAATGAGCAGTTCTTC.